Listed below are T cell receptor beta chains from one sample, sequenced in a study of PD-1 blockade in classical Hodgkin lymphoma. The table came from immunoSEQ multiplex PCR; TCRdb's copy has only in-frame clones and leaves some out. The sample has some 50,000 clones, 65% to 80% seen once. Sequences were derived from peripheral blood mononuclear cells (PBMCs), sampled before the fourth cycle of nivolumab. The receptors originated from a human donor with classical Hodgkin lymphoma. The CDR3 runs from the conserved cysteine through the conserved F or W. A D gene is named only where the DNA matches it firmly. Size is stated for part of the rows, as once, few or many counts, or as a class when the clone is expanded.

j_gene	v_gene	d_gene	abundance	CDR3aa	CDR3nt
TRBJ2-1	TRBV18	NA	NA	CASSPGAFYNEQFF	TGTGCCAGCTCACCGGGCGCCTTCTACAATGAGCAGTTCTTC
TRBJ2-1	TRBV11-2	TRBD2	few	CASSLGLAGENEQFF	TGTGCCAGCAGCTTAGGGCTAGCGGGAGAAAATGAGCAGTTCTTC
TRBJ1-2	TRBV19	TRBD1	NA	CASSMTGINYGYTF	TGTGCCAGTAGTATGACAGGGATCAACTATGGCTACACCTTC
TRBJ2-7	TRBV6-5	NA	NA	CASSRTGAYEQYF	TGTGCCAGCAGCCGGACTGGAGCCTACGAGCAGTACTTC
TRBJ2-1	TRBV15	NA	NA	CATSRDPAASIEQFF	TGTGCCACCAGCAGAGATCCGGCGGCCTCCATTGAGCAGTTCTTC
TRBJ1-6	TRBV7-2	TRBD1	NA	CASTDRGHYNSPLHF	TGTGCCAGCACGGACAGGGGGCATTACAATTCACCCCTCCACTTT
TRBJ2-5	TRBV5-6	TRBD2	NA	CASSLSEGLAVQETQYF	TGTGCCAGCAGCTTGAGTGAAGGACTAGCGGTCCAAGAGACCCAGTACTTC
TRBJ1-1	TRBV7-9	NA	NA	CASSKQGTNAEAFF	TGTGCCAGCAGTAAACAGGGTACGAACGCTGAAGCTTTCTTT
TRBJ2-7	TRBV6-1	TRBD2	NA	CASSDSGRASHEQYF	TGTGCCAGCAGTGATAGCGGGAGGGCGAGTCACGAGCAGTACTTC
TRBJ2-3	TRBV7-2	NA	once	CASSLRVGTQYF	TGTGCCAGCAGCTTAAGGGTCGGAACGCAGTATTTT
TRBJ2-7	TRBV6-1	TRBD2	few	CASSWTSGSYEQYF	TGTGCCAGCAGTTGGACTAGCGGGAGTTACGAGCAGTACTTC
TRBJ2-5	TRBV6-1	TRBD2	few	CASSETAGAQETQYF	TGTGCCAGCAGTGAAACCGCGGGAGCACAAGAGACCCAGTACTTC
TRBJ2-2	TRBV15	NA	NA	CATSRGKGVGHGELFF	TGTGCCACCAGCAGAGGGAAGGGGGTCGGGCACGGGGAGCTGTTTTTT
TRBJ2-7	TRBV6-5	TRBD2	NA	CASWSGRSGEQYF	TGTGCCAGCTGGAGCGGGAGATCGGGGGAGCAGTACTTC
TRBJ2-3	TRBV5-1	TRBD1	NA	CASTPSTGWDTQYF	TGCGCCAGCACCCCTTCGACAGGGTGGGATACGCAGTATTTT